A single sample is the source of the 21 T cell receptor beta chains below, sequenced in a study of T cells in Graves' hyperthyroidism and ophthalmopathy. TCR beta CDR3 regions were amplified from RNA transcripts. A set of HTBI primers served as the primers for a first-round RT-PCR of the TCR CDR3. TCRdb processed the multiplex PCR reads anew with MiXCR; each CDR3 protein has one entry. The sample carries 350,000 or so distinct CDR3 sequences, roughly 20% recorded once. Sequencing was performed on blood. The receptor source for this set is a woman in her thirties or forties with Graves' ophthalmopathy.

This clonotype appeared many times. CDR3 in DNA: TGCGCCAGCAGCTTGGAAGGGGAACAGCCCCAGCATTTT. It yields the protein CASSLEGEQPQHF. The chain has TRBV5-1 and TRBJ1-5; D may be TRBD1 (5 bases). In germline, CDR1 is SGHRS, CDR2 YFSETQ. The CDR3 extends over 13 amino acids. The germline V and J ends were trimmed by 0 bases and 7 bases, with 8 bases remaining between them. Together with reference TRBV5-1 and TRBJ1-5, the CDR3 gives the full variable domain: KAGVTQTPRYLIKTRGQQVTLSCSPISGHRSVSWYQQTPGQGLQFLFEYFSETQRNKGNFPGRFSGRQFSNSRSEMNVSTLELGDSALYLCASSLEGEQPQHFGDGTRLSIL.

At least ten counts were recorded for this clonotype. The conserved closing phenylalanine or tryptophan is absent in this CDR3, likely reflecting a read error. In DNA form, the CDR3 reads TGTGCCAGCAGTGGTCCAACAGTATACTATGGCTACACCTCC. Translated, it gives CASSGPTVYYGYTS. V gene TRBV28 combines with J gene TRBJ1-2; unclear D gene. The V gene's germline CDR1 is MDHEN and CDR2 SYDVKM. Between the trimmed V and J ends, which lost 5 bases and 3 bases, there was a span of 13 bases. There are 14 residues in the CDR3.

The rearrangement joins TRBV10-3 to TRBJ2-7; D is perhaps TRBD2 (7 bases). The CDR3 covers 14 residues. The germline V and J ends were trimmed by 9 bases and 0 bases, with 15 bases remaining between them. Germline CDR1 and CDR2: ENHRY and SYGVKD. The CDR3 protein is CAIWGGGGSYEQYF. The CDR3 nucleotides read TGTGCCATATGGGGGGGAGGGGGCTCCTACGAGCAGTACTTC.

At least ten counts were recorded for this clonotype. No DNA is shown, since the ends of the CDR3 on it are uncertain; the CDR3 is the one TCRdb lists. This sequence joins TRBV28 and TRBJ1-5. With termini counted, the CDR3 has 14 amino acids. Germline CDR1 and CDR2: MDHEN and SYDVKM. CDR3 region: CASSTSTGAQPQHF.

This clonotype has a count of ten or more. The chain couples TRBV29-1 to TRBJ2-7; 7 bases line up with TRBD1. After removal of 6 bases from V and 2 bases from J, the junction contained 13 bases not matched to a gene. This CDR3 is built from 15 residues. The germline V gene has CDR1 SQVTM and CDR2 ANQGSEA. The CDR3 loop reads CSVEVSQGFTYEQYF. CDR3 bases: TGCAGCGTGGAGGTCTCACAGGGGTTTACCTACGAGCAGTACTTC.

This clonotype appeared many times. The J gene is TRBJ2-7, the V gene TRBV25-1, with D possibly TRBD1 on 6 matching bases. V was pared by 5 bases and J by 3 bases, with 23 bases between. The CDR3 contains 17 residues. Germline CDR1 MGHDK, CDR2 SYGVNS. Here the CDR3 reads CASSPGTLQGRVYEQYF. The CDR3 DNA sequence: TGTGCCAGCAGTCCAGGGACGCTACAGGGTAGGGTCTACGAGCAGTACTTC.

The genes are TRBV6-1 and TRBJ2-7; perhaps D is TRBD1 or TRBD2 (5 bases each). Trimming removed 8 bases from V and 6 bases from J, with 23 bases in between. The germline gives CDR1 MNHNS, CDR2 SASEGT. This CDR3 is 15 amino acids long. CDR3 in amino acids: CASETRGGGLSEQYF. CDR3 coding DNA: TGTGCCAGCGAGACAAGGGGCGGAGGCTTAAGCGAGCAGTACTTC.

This clonotype was detected many times. V gene TRBV6-1 combines with J gene TRBJ2-4, with 12 bases fitting TRBD2. The CDR3 covers 15 residues. Germline V gene lookup returns CDR1 MNHNS and CDR2 SASEGT. V dropped 5 bases and J dropped 7; count of bases not matched to a gene: 6. The CDR3 nucleotides are TGTGCCAGCAGTAGACTAGCGGGAGTGTCGAACATTCAGTACTTC. Protein sequence: CASSRLAGVSNIQYF.

This clonotype has at least ten counts. V is TRBV27 and J is TRBJ2-2; 7 positions match TRBD1. Germline V gives CDR1 MNHEY, CDR2 SMNVEV (reference sequence). V gave up 6 bases and J gave up 3 bases; unmatched junction bases: 7. The CDR3 has 15 residues. The CDR3 sequence: CASRRGQVDTGELFF. The DNA for the CDR3 is TGTGCCAGCAGAAGGGGGCAGGTGGACACCGGGGAGCTGTTTTTT.

In this sample, this clonotype turned up once. This rearrangement joins TRBV6-2 or TRBV6-3 to TRBJ2-7; D may be TRBD1 or TRBD2 (5 bases each). The CDR3 has 15 amino acids. The V and J ends lost 6 bases and 7 bases respectively, with 22 bases between them. The germline V gene has CDR1 MNHEY and CDR2 SVGEGT. This chain's CDR3 is CASSKGPGQTLEQYF. The CDR3 DNA reads as TGTGCCAGCAGCAAAGGCCCGGGGCAAACCCTAGAGCAGTACTTC.

This clonotype was found many times. The CDR3 nucleotides are TGTGCCAGCACTGAGGTGCGGAGCAATCAGCCCCAGCATTTT. Translation gives CASTEVRSNQPQHF. The chain combines TRBV2 with TRBJ1-5; unclear D gene. The CDR3 has 14 amino acids. The V gene's germline CDR1 is SNHLY and CDR2 FYNNEI. V shed 7 bases and J shed 1 base, with 11 bases lying between them.

This clonotype was counted at least ten times. The rearrangement uses TRBV5-1 and TRBJ2-7, with D possibly TRBD2 on 5 matching bases. The CDR3 has 15 amino acids. Trimming took 3 bases from V and 2 from J, leaving 15 bases between them. CDR1 SGHRS and CDR2 YFSETQ come from the germline V gene. The CDR3 bases are TGCGCCAGCAGCTACGGGATCCCAACGGCCTACGAGCAGTACTTC. It codes for CASSYGIPTAYEQYF. The whole variable domain, remainder taken from reference TRBV5-1 and TRBJ2-7, is KAGVTQTPRYLIKTRGQQVTLSCSPISGHRSVSWYQQTPGQGLQFLFEYFSETQRNKGNFPGRFSGRQFSNSRSEMNVSTLELGDSALYLCASSYGIPTAYEQYFGPGTRLTVT.

The rearrangement joins TRBV2 to TRBJ2-2, with 7 nucleotides matching TRBD1. This CDR3 contains 15 residues. From germline, CDR1 is SNHLY and CDR2 FYNNEI. The junction had 5 bases not matched to a gene; V was cut back by 5 bases and J by 2 bases. The CDR3 loop reads CASSLDRVNTGELFF. CDR3 bases: TGTGCCAGCAGTTTAGACAGGGTCAACACCGGGGAGCTGTTTTTT.

Regarding this clonotype: This clone may be a read error of a much larger clone one base away. The chain recombines TRBV29-1 with TRBJ2-7; TRBD1 matches 7 bases. With V trimmed by 0 bases and J by 6 bases, 8 bases remained unmatched. This CDR3 has 14 amino acids. Germline CDR1 reads SQVTM; CDR2 reads ANQGSEA. The CDR3 DNA reads as TGCAGCGTTGAAGATGAGACAGGGTTACGCGAGCAGTACTTC. As protein: CSVEDETGLREQYF.

This clonotype was counted at least ten times. V usage is TRBV5-1 and J usage is TRBJ2-5; the D gene is possibly TRBD2 (5 bases). This CDR3 is 15 amino acids long. CDR1 is SGHRS, CDR2 YFSETQ, per germline. V shed 0 bases and J shed 2 bases, with 11 bases lying between them. CDR3 DNA sequence: TGCGCCAGCAGCTTGGTCGGCGCGGGTCAAGAGACCCAGTACTTC. The encoded protein is CASSLVGAGQETQYF. Full variable domain (rest looked up from reference TRBV5-1 and TRBJ2-5): KAGVTQTPRYLIKTRGQQVTLSCSPISGHRSVSWYQQTPGQGLQFLFEYFSETQRNKGNFPGRFSGRQFSNSRSEMNVSTLELGDSALYLCASSLVGAGQETQYFGPGTRLLVL.

This clonotype was seen many times. The chain joins TRBV7-2 to TRBJ2-5, with a weak D call TRBD1 (6 bases). Per the germline V gene, CDR1 is SGHTA and CDR2 is FQGNSA. V lost 1 base and J lost 2, with 8 bases in between. The CDR3 has 14 residues. The CDR3 DNA follows: TGTGCCAGCAGCTTAGTGGGGGCGCAAGAGACCCAGTACTTC. It codes for CASSLVGAQETQYF.

The chain has TRBV7-8 and TRBJ1-2, with D perhaps matching TRBD1 (6 bases). Germline V CDR1 and CDR2: SGHVS, FQNEAQ. V lost 1 base to trimming and J lost 5 bases, with 8 bases between them. This CDR3 comprises 13 residues. CDR3 DNA sequence: TGTGCCAGCAGCTTAGAACAGGGATATGGCTACACCTTC. This sequence encodes CASSLEQGYGYTF.

This clonotype has a count of ten or more. The rearrangement links TRBV11-2 to TRBJ2-5; D gene unclear. There are 16 residues in the CDR3. Germline CDR1 SGHAT, CDR2 FQNNGV. V gave up 5 bases and J gave up 5 bases, with 21 bases separating them. Here the CDR3 DNA reads TGTGCCAGCAGCCCTCCTTCGGGCCAAAGCAGGGAGACCCAGTACTTC. Translation: CASSPPSGQSRETQYF.

The chain carries TRBV6-4 and TRBJ1-1, with 11 bases aligning to TRBD1. CDR3 length equals 18 residues. Germline loops: CDR1 MRHNA, CDR2 SNTAGT. Losses at the gene ends were 5 bases for V and 2 bases for J; bases not matched to a gene: 13. The DNA for the CDR3 is TGTGCCAGCAGTCGACCCTGGACAGGGGGCGGGGGTAACACTGAAGCTTTCTTT. This codes for CASSRPWTGGGGNTEAFF.

For this clonotype: A junction end diverges from the germline sequence, so it may reflect a read error. The chain has TRBV15 and TRBJ1-2; D perhaps matches TRBD1 (6 bases). Germline V gene lookup returns CDR1 LNHNV and CDR2 YYDKDF (reference sequence). This CDR3 contains 16 residues. Here the CDR3 DNA reads TGTGCCACCAGCAGAGACCGGGGCAGGGGCGAGGATGGCTACAACTTC. This gives the protein CATSRDRGRGEDGYNF.

This clonotype was recorded at least ten times. Since a much larger clone is just one base distant, this may be a read error. The V gene is TRBV15, the J gene TRBJ1-1, with D unresolved. The CDR3 contains 16 residues. Per germline, CDR1 LNHNV and CDR2 YYDKDF (reference sequence). This CDR3 is CATSSRFDAGNTKAFF. DNA for the CDR3: TGTGCCACCAGCTCTCGCTTCGACGCGGGGAACACTAAAGCTTTCTTT.